This T cell receptor beta chain was documented in a study of blood T cell repertoires in COVID-19. The germline V gene encodes CDR1 KGHSY and CDR2 FQNENV. The length of the CDR3 is 12 residues. J gave up 9 bases and V 3 bases, and 3 bases lay outside the gene matches. Method: immunoSEQ multiplex PCR; TCRdb's copy keeps in-frame clones and lacks some. The sample lists tens of thousands of clones; roughly 86% were seen once. This clone is medium-sized (0.01 to 0.1%) in the sample. The TCR originated in a human donor in a cohort sampled during active COVID-19. The chain recombines TRBV16 with TRBJ2-7, with TRBD1 matching 9 bases. Sequences were obtained from peripheral blood. The CDR3 region has the DNA TGTGCCAGCAGCCAGTGGACAGGGGTGCAGTACTTC. Translated: CASSQWTGVQYF.